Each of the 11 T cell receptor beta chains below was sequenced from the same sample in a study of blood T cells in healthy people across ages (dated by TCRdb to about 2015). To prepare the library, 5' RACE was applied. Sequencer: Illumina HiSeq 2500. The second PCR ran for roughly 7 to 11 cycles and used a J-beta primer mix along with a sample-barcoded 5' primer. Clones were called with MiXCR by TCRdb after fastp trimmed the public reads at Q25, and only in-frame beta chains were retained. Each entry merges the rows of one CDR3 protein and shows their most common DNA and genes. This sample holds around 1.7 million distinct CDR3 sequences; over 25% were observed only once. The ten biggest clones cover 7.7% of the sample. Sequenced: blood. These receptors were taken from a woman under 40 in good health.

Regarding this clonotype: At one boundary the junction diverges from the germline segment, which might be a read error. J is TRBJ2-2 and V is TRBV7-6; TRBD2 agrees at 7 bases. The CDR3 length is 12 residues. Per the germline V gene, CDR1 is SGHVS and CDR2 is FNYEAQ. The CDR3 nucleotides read TGTGCCAGCAGCTTTAGTGGCGGGGGGCTGTTTTTT. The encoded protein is CASSFSGGGLFF.

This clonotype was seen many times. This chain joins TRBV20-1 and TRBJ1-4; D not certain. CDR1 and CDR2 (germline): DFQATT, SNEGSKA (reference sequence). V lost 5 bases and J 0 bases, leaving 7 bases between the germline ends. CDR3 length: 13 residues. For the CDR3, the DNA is TGCAGTGCTTTCCATACAACTAATGAAAAACTGTTTTTT. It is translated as CSAFHTTNEKLFF.

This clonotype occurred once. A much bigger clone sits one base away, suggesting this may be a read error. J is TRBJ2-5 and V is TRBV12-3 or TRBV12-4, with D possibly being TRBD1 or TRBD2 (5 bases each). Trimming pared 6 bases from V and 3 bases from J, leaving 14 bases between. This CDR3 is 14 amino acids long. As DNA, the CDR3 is TGTGCCAGCAGACATGGGGGTTCCAAAGAGACCCAGTACTTC. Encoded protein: CASRHGGSKETQYF.

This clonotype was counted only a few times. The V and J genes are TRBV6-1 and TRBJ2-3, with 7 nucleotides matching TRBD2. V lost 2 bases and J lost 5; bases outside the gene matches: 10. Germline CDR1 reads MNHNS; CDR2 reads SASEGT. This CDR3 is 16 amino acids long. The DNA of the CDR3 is TGTGCCAGCAGTGAATTCTCGGCGGGAGTTGAAGATACGCAGTATTTT. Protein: CASSEFSAGVEDTQYF.

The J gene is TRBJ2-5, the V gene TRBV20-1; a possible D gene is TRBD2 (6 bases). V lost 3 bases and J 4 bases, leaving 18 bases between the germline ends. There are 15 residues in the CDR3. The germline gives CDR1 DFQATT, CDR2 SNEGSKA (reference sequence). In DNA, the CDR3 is TGCAGTGCTAGCTGGGTCAGCGCCGGGGGAGAGACCCAGTACTTC. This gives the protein CSASWVSAGGETQYF.

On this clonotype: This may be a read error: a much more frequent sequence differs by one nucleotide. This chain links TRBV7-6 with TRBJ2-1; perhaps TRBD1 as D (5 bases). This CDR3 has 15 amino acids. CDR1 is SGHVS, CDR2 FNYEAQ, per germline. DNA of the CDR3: TGTGCCAGCAGCTGGGGCGTGAGCTCCTACAGTGAGCAGTTCTTC. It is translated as CASSWGVSSYSEQFF.

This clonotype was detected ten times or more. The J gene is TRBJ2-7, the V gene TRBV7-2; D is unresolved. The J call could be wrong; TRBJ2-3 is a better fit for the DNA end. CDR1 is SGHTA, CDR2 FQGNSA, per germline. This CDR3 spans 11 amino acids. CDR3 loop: CASSLEQLQYF. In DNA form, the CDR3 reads TGTGCCAGCAGCTTAGAACAGTTGCAGTATTTT.

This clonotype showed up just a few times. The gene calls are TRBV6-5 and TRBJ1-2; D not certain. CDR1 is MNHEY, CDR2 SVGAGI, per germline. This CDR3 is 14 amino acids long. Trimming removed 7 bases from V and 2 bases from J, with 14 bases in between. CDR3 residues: CASKSGDINYGYTF. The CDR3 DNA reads TGTGCCAGCAAATCGGGAGATATCAACTATGGCTACACCTTC.

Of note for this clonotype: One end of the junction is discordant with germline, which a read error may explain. The CDR3 sequence: CASSGTGGAEQDF. Written as DNA, the CDR3 is TGTGCCAGCAGTGGGACCGGAGGGGCCGAGCAGGACTTC. V gene TRBV6-1 combines with J gene TRBJ2-7; TRBD2 is a possible D gene (6 bases). CDR1 is MNHNS, CDR2 SASEGT, per germline. The CDR3 contains 13 residues.

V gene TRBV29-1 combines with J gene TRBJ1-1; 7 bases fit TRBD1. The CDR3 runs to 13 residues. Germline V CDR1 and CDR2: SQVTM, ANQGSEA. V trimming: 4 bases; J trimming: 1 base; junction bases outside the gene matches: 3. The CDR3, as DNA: TGCAGCGTTGGTAGGGGGCCGAACACTGAAGCTTTCTTT. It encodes CSVGRGPNTEAFF.

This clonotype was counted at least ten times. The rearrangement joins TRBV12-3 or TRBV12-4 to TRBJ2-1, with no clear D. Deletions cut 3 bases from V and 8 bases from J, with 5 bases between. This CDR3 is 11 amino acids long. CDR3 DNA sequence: TGTGCCAGCAGTTTTTTCGATGAGCAGTTCTTC. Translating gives CASSFFDEQFF.